This TCR beta chain was identified during a study of molecular identifiers for immune sequencing clone quantification. CDR1 and CDR2 from the germline V gene are SEHNR and FQNEAQ (reference sequence). The length of the CDR3 is 14 residues. Of note for this clonotype: One end of the junction does not line up with germline, which may come from a read error.

Each CDR3 protein is one row after TCRdb ran MiXCR on the PCR reads. This table holds some 580,000 distinct CDR3 sequences, about 25% found once. Sample: naive CD8+ T cells from blood, with Jurkat cell RNA spiked in. The sample's subset: FACS-sorted CD8+CD4-CCR7+CD45RA+ naive T cells. The chain uses TRBV7-9 and TRBJ2-7, with 9 bases that match TRBD1. The sequence was obtained from a human donor in good health. Some libraries in this study had Jurkat cell RNA spiked in. The CDR3: CASSPGQGAYAQYF. The CDR3 nucleotides read TGTGCCAGCAGCCCGGGACAGGGTGCCTACGCGCAGTACTTC.